The clone carrying this T cell receptor beta chain was seen more than once but under ten times. These data are taken from a study of HIV-infected patients and healthy controls. Reverse transcription used around 500 ng RNA and constant-region primers for alpha and beta. Separate chain-specific third strand synthesis with multiplexing indices produced the alpha and beta libraries. TCRdb re-analysed the 5' RACE reads in MiXCR, keeping a single row per CDR3 protein. This sample carries about 9,100 distinct CDR3 sequences, around 7% of them seen once, and the ten largest clones take about 37%. No cell fractionation was done, so the repertoire covers all unsorted peripheral blood T cells. The sequence was collected from an adult with HIV infection. The sequencing here drew on blood, taken before antiretroviral therapy.

CDR3 amino acids: CASRTLTGGRSTEAFF. The CDR3 DNA reads as TGTGCCAGCAGGACCCTGACAGGGGGAAGGAGCACTGAAGCTTTCTTT. The chain has TRBV9 and TRBJ1-1; 9 bases align to TRBD1. The germline CDR1 and CDR2 sequences are SGDLS and YYNGEE. Losses at the gene ends were 5 bases for V and 4 bases for J; bases not matched to a gene: 12. The CDR3 runs to 16 residues.